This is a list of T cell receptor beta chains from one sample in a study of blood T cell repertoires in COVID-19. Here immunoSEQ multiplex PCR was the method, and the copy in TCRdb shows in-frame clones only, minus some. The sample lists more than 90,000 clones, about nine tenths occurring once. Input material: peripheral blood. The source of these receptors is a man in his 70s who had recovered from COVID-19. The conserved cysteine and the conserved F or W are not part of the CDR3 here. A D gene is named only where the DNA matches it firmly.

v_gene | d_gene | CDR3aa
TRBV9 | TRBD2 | ASSVEVAGGYNEQF
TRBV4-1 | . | ASSHIGGRGDEQY
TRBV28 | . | ASSSGYGYT
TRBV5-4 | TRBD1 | ASSLRGQNSYEQY
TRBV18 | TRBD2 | ASSPSGSGMGKNIQY
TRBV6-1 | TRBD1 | ASSDFYRGLVEKLF
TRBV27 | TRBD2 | ASTRPSGRSGGELF
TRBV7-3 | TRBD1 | ASSSNPPGQGADTQY
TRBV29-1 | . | SVFSPQGSDTQY
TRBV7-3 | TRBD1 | ASSQTGLLETQY
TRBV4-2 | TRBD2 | ASSQVTSGNDYEQY
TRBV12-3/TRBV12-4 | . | ASRKGVTQY
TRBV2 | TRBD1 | ASSKDRGTSGYT
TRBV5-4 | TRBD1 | ASSPYRGAATGELF
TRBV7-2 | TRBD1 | ASSPWTGSNSPLH
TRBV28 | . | ASSFLANPYNEQF
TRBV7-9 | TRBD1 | ASSSGTGEAYEQY
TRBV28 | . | ASSFSAGTEAF
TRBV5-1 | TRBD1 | ASSLGGPDRALTVH
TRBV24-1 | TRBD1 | ATSAPGTGRNNEQF
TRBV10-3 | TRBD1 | AISVKPGQATYEQY
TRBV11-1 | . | ASSTTREETQY
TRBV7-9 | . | ASSPAWGSPLH
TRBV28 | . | ASSTPREETPSNTEAF
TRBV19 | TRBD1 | ASNLRQGVSGNTIY
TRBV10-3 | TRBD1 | ASKDRINTGELF
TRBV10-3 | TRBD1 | AISGFGTGDSSTDTQY
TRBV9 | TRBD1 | ASSTYRGQGAVQF
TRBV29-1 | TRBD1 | SGVFDRAGTEAF
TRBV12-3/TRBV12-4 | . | ASSLYYGYT
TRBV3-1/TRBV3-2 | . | ASSQGVGGYGYT
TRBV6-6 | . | ASSYQGRDEKLF
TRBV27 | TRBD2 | ASSFRLAGSTSTDTQY
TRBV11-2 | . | ASSFEAFSYNEQF
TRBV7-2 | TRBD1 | ASSLVPMTGLDTQY
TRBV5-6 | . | ASSFVEAGGEQY
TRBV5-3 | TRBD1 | ARSHPARGQRNKGNQPQH
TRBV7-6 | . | ASSPFGRGSPGELF
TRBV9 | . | ASSPVGGPSYNEQF
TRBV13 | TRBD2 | ASSSRQGLAGEGYEQY
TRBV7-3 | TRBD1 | ASSQTGEGTEAF
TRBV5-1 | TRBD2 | ASSGLGGAGAYEQY
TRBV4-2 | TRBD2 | ASSPAGGPGNEQF
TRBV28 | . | ASSLAGAGTGELF
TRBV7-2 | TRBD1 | ASSPTGASGNTIY
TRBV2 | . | ASSDRLEQY